These T cell receptor beta chains were read from a single sample in a study of cytomegalovirus exposure and HLA in healthy donors. Generated by immunoSEQ multiplex PCR, the TCRdb table keeps only in-frame clones and is missing some. This sample yields more than 200,000 clones, of which about four fifths are seen a single time; approximately 6.5% belongs to the top ten. The material sequenced was PBMCs. The source of these receptors is a man aged 35 to 55 in good health and CMV-seropositive. CDR3s include the opening cysteine and the closing phenylalanine or tryptophan. The D gene is left open where the match is weak. Clone size, where shown, is once, few, many, or a class for clones that have expanded.

TRBJ2-2 | TRBD2 | - | TRBV6-1 | TGTGCCAGCCTACTAGCGGAAAACACCGGGGAGCTGTTTTTT | CASLLAENTGELFF
TRBJ2-3 | TRBD2 | - | TRBV29-1 | TGCAGCGTTAGCGGGAGGGCCTTGGGAGATACGCAGTATTTT | CSVSGRALGDTQYF
TRBJ2-5 | - | - | TRBV11-3 | TGTGCCAGCAGCACAGGGTTCTTGGAGACCCAGTACTTC | CASSTGFLETQYF
TRBJ2-7 | - | - | TRBV5-1 | TGCGCCAGCAGCTATTCTCCTGTGTCCTACGAGCAGTACTTC | CASSYSPVSYEQYF
TRBJ2-3 | TRBD2 | - | TRBV29-1 | TGCAGCGTTCGGGGGGACTCCGGAAAGGGCACCACAGATACGCAGTATTTT | CSVRGDSGKGTTDTQYF
TRBJ1-2 | - | - | TRBV7-2 | TGTGCCAGCAGCTTGCGGGGGCTCTACACCTTC | CASSLRGLYTF
TRBJ1-5 | - | - | TRBV27 | TGTGCCAGCAGTTTTGGGCCCTATAGCAATCAGCCCCAGCATTTT | CASSFGPYSNQPQHF
TRBJ2-7 | - | - | TRBV27 | TGTGCCAGCAGTTTCGGGCAGGGGAGAGGGGAGCAGTACTTC | CASSFGQGRGEQYF
TRBJ1-5 | TRBD1 | - | TRBV7-9 | TGTGCCAGCAGCTCGACAGGGAGTAATCAGCCCCAGCATTTT | CASSSTGSNQPQHF
TRBJ1-5 | - | - | TRBV19 | TGTGCCAGTAGCACCGCGACCCAGGCCAATCAGCCCCAGCATTTT | CASSTATQANQPQHF
TRBJ2-1 | - | - | TRBV5-6 | TGTGCCAGCAGCTTGCGGGTTAGCTCCTACAATGAGCAGTTCTTC | CASSLRVSSYNEQFF
TRBJ1-1 | TRBD1 | - | TRBV27 | TGTGCCAGCAGTTTACATGCAGGGGGTTCCACTGAAGCTTTCTTT | CASSLHAGGSTEAFF
TRBJ2-7 | TRBD2 | - | TRBV19 | TGTGCCAGTAGTACTAGCGGAGCATACGAGCAGTACTTC | CASSTSGAYEQYF
TRBJ1-5 | - | once | TRBV18 | TGTGCCAGCTCAACAGGGTTTCAGCCCCAGCATTTT | CASSTGFQPQHF
TRBJ1-1 | TRBD1 | - | TRBV6-1 | TGTGCCAGCGGCGACAGGGTAACGATCACTGAAGCTTTCTTT | CASGDRVTITEAFF
TRBJ1-5 | - | - | TRBV7-2 | TGTGCCAGCAGCTTAGCCCGGGATCAGCCCCAGCATTTT | CASSLARDQPQHF
TRBJ2-3 | - | - | TRBV6-6 | TGTGCCAGCAGTTACCCACAGGCGAAGACAGATACGCAGTATTTT | CASSYPQAKTDTQYF
TRBJ1-1 | TRBD1 | - | TRBV29-1 | TGCAGCGCTGACAGGGCGACTGAAGCTTTCTTT | CSADRATEAFF
TRBJ2-3 | - | - | TRBV19 | TGTGCCAGTAGTAGGCTGACAGGCGGTATCACAGATACGCAGTATTTT | CASSRLTGGITDTQYF
TRBJ1-1 | - | - | TRBV4-1 | TGCGCCAGCAGCCAAGTTTCTACAGTTGCACGCACTGAAGCTTTCTTT | CASSQVSTVARTEAFF
TRBJ2-3 | TRBD2 | - | TRBV19 | TGTGCCAGTATCGGACTAGCGGGAGAACAGGGCACAGATACGCAGTATTTT | CASIGLAGEQGTDTQYF
TRBJ2-3 | - | - | TRBV9 | TGTGCCAGCAGCGTAAGCCAGGGAAGGACAGATACGCAGTATTTT | CASSVSQGRTDTQYF
TRBJ2-2 | - | - | TRBV7-6 | TGTGCCAGCAGCTTGAGGGAACAGAACACCGGGGAGCTGTTTTTT | CASSLREQNTGELFF
TRBJ1-5 | - | - | TRBV28 | TGTGCCAGCAGTCCCAGGGTTTTTAGCAATCAGCCCCAGCATTTT | CASSPRVFSNQPQHF